This entry describes one T cell receptor beta chain. V dropped 1 base and J dropped 1 base, with 8 bases sitting between them. Germline V CDR1 and CDR2: SGHRS, YFSETQ. CDR3 length: 15 residues. Original methodology: The authors estimated nucleated cell counts from reference gene primer amplification. The repertoire was sequenced with immunoSEQ multiplex PCR; TCRdb's copy has only in-frame clones and lacks some. D and trimming come from the DNA, and the V and J calls and clone size come from that table. The table has more than 110,000 clones, about four fifths seen once. This specimen comes from a study of blood T cell repertoires in COVID-19. The wider study: Collection of acute and convalescent COVID-19 samples took place in the United States, Italy and Spain. In each case, the material was cDNA or gDNA derived from T cells, B-cell-depleted T cells, or PBMCs.

The receptor's source is an elderly woman in a cohort sampled during active or convalescent COVID-19. The genes are TRBV5-1 and TRBJ1-4; no clear D. Sequencing was performed on peripheral blood. As DNA, the CDR3 is TGCGCCAGCAGCTTGTTAGCCTTAACTAATGAAAAACTGTTTTTT. It codes for CASSLLALTNEKLFF.